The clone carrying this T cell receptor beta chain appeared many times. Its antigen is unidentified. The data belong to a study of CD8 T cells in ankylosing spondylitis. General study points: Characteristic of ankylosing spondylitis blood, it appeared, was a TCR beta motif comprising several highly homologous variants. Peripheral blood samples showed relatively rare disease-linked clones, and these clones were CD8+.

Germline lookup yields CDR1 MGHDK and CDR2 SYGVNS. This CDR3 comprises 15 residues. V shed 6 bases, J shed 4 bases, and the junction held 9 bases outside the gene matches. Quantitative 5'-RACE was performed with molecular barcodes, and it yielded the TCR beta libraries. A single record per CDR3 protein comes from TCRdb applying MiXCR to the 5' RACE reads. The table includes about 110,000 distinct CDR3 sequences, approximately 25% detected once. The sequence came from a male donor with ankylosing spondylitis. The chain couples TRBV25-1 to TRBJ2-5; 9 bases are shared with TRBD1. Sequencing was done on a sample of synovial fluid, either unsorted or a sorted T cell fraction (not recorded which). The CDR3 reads CASSKPGQGGETQYF. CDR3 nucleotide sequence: TGTGCCAGCAGCAAACCGGGACAGGGAGGAGAGACCCAGTACTTC.